One and the same sample provided the 2 T cell receptor beta chains below, sequenced in a study of shared clonotypes between healthy human individuals. The data were produced by immunoSEQ multiplex PCR, yet TCRdb's version contains in-frame clones alone and is incomplete. The sample has approximately 2.5 million clones; more than 85% are singletons. Material for sequencing was naive CD4+ T cells from PBMCs. Subset specified: CD45RA+ positively selected. These receptors were taken from a man aged 18 to 30 in good health. Some clones in this sample may be carry-over from other donors' samples.

Concerning this clone: Other DNA variants within this sample encode the same CDR3. The V gene is TRBV28, the J gene TRBJ1-2, with a weak D call TRBD1 (5 bases). V gave up 2 bases and J gave up 8 bases, with 9 bases separating them. Germline CDR1 MDHEN, CDR2 SYDVKM. CDR3 size: 12 residues. In DNA, the CDR3 is TGTGCCAGCAGTTTACAGGGCGCAGGCTACACCTTC. Translated, it gives CASSLQGAGYTF.

The chain couples TRBV9 to TRBJ2-2; tentative D call: TRBD1 (5 bases). There are 14 residues in the CDR3. V shed 0 bases and J shed 6 bases, with 9 bases lying between them. Germline V gives CDR1 SGDLS, CDR2 YYNGEE. In DNA, the CDR3 is TGTGCCAGCAGCGTAGCTACCAGGGCCGGGGAGCTGTTTTTT. It yields the protein CASSVATRAGELFF.